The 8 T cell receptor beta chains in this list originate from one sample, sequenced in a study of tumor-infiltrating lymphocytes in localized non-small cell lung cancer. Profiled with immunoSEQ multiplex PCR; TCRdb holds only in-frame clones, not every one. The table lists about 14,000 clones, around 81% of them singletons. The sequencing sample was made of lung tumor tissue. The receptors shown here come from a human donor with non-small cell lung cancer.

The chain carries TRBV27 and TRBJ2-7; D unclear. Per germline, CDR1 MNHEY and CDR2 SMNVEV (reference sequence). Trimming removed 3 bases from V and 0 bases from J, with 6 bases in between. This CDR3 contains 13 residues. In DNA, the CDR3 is TGTGCCAGCAGTTTGCAGAGCTCCTACGAGCAGTACTTC. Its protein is CASSLQSSYEQYF.

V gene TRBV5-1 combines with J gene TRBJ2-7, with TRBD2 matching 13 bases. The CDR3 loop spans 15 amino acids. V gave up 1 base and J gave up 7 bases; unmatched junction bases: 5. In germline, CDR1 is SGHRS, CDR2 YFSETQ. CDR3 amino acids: CASSLTSGRADEQYF. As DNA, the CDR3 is TGCGCCAGCAGCTTGACTAGCGGGAGGGCCGATGAGCAGTACTTC. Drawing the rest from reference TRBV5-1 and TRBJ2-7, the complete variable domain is KAGVTQTPRYLIKTRGQQVTLSCSPISGHRSVSWYQQTPGQGLQFLFEYFSETQRNKGNFPGRFSGRQFSNSRSEMNVSTLELGDSALYLCASSLTSGRADEQYFGPGTRLTVT.

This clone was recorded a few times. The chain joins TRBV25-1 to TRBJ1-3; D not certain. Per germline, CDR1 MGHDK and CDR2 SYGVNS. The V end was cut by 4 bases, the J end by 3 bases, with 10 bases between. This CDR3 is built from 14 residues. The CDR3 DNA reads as TGTGCCAGCAGTGCGCGGGGTTATGGAAACACCATATATTTT. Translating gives CASSARGYGNTIYF.

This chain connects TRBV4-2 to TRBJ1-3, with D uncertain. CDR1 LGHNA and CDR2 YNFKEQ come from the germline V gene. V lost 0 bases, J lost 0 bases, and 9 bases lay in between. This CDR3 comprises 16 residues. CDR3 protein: CASSQDKANSGNTIYF. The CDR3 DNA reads TGTGCCAGCAGCCAAGATAAGGCGAACTCTGGAAACACCATATATTTT.

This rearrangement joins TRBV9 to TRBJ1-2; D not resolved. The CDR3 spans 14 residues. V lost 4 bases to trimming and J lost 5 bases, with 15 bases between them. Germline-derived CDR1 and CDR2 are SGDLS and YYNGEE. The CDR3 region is CASSPRADTYGYTF. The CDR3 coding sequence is TGTGCCAGCAGCCCCCGGGCAGATACGTATGGCTACACCTTC.

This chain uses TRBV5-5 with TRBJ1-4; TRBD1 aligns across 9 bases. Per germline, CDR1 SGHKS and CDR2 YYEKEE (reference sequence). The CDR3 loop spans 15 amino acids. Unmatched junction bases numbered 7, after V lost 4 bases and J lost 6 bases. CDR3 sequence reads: CASSIPGQGYEKLFF. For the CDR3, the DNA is TGTGCCAGCAGCATACCGGGACAGGGCTATGAAAAACTGTTTTTT.

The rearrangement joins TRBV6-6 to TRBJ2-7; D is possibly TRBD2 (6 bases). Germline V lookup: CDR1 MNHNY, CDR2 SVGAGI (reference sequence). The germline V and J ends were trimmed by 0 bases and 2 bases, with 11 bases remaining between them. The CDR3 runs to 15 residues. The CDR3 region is CASSYSTGAAYEQYF. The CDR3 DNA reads TGTGCCAGCAGTTACTCAACGGGAGCAGCCTACGAGCAGTACTTC.

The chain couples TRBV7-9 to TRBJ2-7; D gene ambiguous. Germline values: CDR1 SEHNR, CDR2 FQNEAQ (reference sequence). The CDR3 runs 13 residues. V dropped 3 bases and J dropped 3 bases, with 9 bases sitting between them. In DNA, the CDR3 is TGTGCCAGCAGCTTGGAAGGAGTCTACGAGCAGTACTTC. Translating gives CASSLEGVYEQYF. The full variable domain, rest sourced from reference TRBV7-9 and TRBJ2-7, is DTGVSQNPRHKITKRGQNVTFRCDPISEHNRLYWYRQTLGQGPEFLTYFQNEAQLEKSRLLSDRFSAERPKGSFSTLEIQRTEQGDSAMYLCASSLEGVYEQYFGPGTRLTVT.